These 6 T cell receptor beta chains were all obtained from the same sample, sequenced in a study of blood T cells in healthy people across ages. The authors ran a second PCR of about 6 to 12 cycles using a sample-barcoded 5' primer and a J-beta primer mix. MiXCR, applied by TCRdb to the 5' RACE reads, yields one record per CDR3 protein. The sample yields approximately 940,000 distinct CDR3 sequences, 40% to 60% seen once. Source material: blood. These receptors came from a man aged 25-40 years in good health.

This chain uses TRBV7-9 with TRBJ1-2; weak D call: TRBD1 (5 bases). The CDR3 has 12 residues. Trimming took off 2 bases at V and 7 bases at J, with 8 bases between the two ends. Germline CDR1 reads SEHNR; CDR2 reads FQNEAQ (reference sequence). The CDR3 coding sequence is TGTGCCAGCAGCTTATCTGGGGCTGGCTACACCTTC. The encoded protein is CASSLSGAGYTF.

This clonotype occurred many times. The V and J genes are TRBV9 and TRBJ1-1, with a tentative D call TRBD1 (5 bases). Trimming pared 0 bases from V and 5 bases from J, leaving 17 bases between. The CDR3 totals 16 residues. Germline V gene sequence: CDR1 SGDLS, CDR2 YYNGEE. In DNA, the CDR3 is TGTGCCAGCAGCGTAGGGGGGGAAGCGACGAGGACTGAAGCTTTCTTT. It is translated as CASSVGGEATRTEAFF.

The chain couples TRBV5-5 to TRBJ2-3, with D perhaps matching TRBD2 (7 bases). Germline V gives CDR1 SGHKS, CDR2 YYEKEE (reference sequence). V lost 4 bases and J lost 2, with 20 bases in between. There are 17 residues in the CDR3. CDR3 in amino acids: CASSGGLVGAFTDTQYF. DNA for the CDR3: TGTGCCAGCAGCGGAGGACTAGTGGGGGCCTTCACAGATACGCAGTATTTT.

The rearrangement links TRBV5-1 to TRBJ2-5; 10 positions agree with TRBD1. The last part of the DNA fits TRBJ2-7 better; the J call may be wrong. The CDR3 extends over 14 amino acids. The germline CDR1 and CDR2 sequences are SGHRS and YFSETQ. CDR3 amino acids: CASSFDRGLGEQYF. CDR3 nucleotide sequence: TGCGCCAGCAGTTTCGACAGGGGGCTCGGCGAGCAGTACTTC.

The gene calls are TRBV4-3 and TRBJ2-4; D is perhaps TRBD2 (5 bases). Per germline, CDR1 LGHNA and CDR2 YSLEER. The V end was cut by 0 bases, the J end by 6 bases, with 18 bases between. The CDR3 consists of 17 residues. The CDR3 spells CASSQDFVPTGRNIQYF. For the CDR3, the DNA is TGCGCCAGCAGCCAAGATTTTGTCCCTACTGGGAGAAACATTCAGTACTTC.

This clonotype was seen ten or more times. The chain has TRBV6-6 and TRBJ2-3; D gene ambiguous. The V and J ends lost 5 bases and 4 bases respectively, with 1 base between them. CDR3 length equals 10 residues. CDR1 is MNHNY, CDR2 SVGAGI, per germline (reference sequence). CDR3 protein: CASSADTQYF. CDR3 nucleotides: TGTGCCAGCAGTGCAGATACGCAGTATTTT.